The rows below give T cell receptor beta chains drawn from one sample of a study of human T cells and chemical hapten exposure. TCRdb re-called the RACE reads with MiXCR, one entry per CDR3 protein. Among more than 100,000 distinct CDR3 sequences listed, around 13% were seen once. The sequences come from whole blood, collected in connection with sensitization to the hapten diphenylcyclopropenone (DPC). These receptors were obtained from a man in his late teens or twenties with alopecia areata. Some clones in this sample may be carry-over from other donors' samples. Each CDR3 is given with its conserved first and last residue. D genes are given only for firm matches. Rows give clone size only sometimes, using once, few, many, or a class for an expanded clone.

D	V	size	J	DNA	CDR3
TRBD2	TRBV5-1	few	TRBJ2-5	TGCGCCAGCAGCTTGATGGGAGGGGAGACCCAGTACTTC	CASSLMGGETQYF
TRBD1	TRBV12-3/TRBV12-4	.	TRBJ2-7	TGTGCCAGCAGTTCCTTACGGGACAGGGTCTACGAGCAGTACTTC	CASSSLRDRVYEQYF
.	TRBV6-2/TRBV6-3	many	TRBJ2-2	TGTGCCAGCAGTGGAGGGGGTAGGCCCACCGGGGAGCTGTTTTTT	CASSGGGRPTGELFF
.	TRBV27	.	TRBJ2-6	TGTGCCAGCAGAAGCTCTGGGGCCAACGTCCTGACTTTC	CASRSSGANVLTF
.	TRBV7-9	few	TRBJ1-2	TGTGCCAGCAGCTTTGATGGCTACACCTTC	CASSFDGYTF
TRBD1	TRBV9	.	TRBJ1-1	TGTGCCAGCAGCGTAAGCGGGACAGGACATACTGAAGCTTTCTTT	CASSVSGTGHTEAFF
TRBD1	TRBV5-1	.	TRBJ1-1	TGCGCCAGCAGCAAGGGACAGGGGGCAACGACTGAAGCTTTCTTT	CASSKGQGATTEAFF
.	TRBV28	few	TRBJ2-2	TGTGCCAGCAGCATCCTACGCTCTAACACCGGGGAGCTGTTTTTT	CASSILRSNTGELFF
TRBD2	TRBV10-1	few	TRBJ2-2	TGCGCCAGCAGTGCAGCGGGGGGCAATACCGGGGAGCTGTTTTTT	CASSAAGGNTGELFF
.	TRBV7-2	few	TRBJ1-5	TGTGCCAGCAGCTTAGCCGGGGTCACGCTCAATCAGCCCCAGCATTTT	CASSLAGVTLNQPQHF
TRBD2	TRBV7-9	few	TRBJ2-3	TGTGCCAGCACCGGACTAGCGGGGGGGCCTGTTACGCAGTATTTT	CASTGLAGGPVTQYF
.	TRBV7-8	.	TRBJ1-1	TGTGCCAGCAGCCCCACCATTGGGGGTATCGACACTGAAGCTTTCTTT	CASSPTIGGIDTEAFF
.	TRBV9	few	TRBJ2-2	TGTGCCAGCAGCGTAGAATTGGCCGGGGAGCTGTTTTTT	CASSVELAGELFF
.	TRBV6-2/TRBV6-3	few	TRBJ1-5	TGTGCCAGCAGTTACGGTACTGAACAGGGAGTTTCAAAGCAGCCCCAGCATTTT	CASSYGTEQGVSKQPQHF
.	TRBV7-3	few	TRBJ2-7	TGTGCCAGCAGCCTTCAAGGGGCCTACGAGCAGTACTTC	CASSLQGAYEQYF
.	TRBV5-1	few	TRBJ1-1	TGCGCCAGCAGTAGTCGGACAGTCAGGGGCACTGAAGCTTTCTTT	CASSSRTVRGTEAFF
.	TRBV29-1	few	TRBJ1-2	TGCGCCCAAGATGGCTACACCTTC	CAQDGYTF
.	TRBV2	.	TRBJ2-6	TGTGCCAGCAGCCCCCGGGGACAATTTTCTGGGGCCAACGTCCTGACTTTC	CASSPRGQFSGANVLTF
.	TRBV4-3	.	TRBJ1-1	TGCGCCAGCAGCCAAGTGCGAGGTGAAGCTTTCTTT	CASSQVRGEAFF
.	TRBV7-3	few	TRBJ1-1	TGTGCCAGCAGCTTAGGTTCAGGGTACACTGAAGCTTTCTTT	CASSLGSGYTEAFF
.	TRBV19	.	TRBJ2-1	TGTGCCAGTAGTCGGGCAATCGATGAGCAGTTCTTC	CASSRAIDEQFF
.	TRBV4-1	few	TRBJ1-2	TGCGCCAGCAGCCAATACTCACAGGGTGGGCACTATGGCTACACCTTC	CASSQYSQGGHYGYTF
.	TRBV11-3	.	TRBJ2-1	TGTGCCAGCAGCTCAACTGGGGGCGGGCAGTTCTTC	CASSSTGGGQFF
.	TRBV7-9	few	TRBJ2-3	TGTGCCAGCAGCAACCGGGACAGCACAGATACGCAGTATTTT	CASSNRDSTDTQYF
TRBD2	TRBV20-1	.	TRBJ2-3	TGCAGTGCCGGGACTACTAGCACAGATACGCAGTATTTT	CSAGTTSTDTQYF
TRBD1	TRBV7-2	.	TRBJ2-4	TGTGCCAGCAGCCCCCAGGGGGCATCAGCCAAAAACATTCAGTACTTC	CASSPQGASAKNIQYF